A single sample gave rise to the 28 T cell receptor beta chains below, sequenced in a study of cytomegalovirus exposure and HLA in healthy donors. This PCR relied on a set of 60 Vbeta primers and 13 Jbeta primers. Using immunoSEQ multiplex PCR, the repertoire was profiled, and TCRdb retains in-frame clones only, with some absent. This table holds 100,000 to 120,000 clones, 65% to 85% found once. Sequencing used PBMCs. These TCRs come from a male donor in good health and CMV-seronegative.

This chain joins TRBV4-2 and TRBJ2-3; D is possibly TRBD2 (6 bases). Germline CDR1 LGHNA, CDR2 YNFKEQ. The CDR3 has 15 residues. V lost 1 base, J lost 0 bases, and 8 bases lay in between. The CDR3 DNA reads as TGTGCCAGCAGCCAAGCGGAGGGGAGCACAGATACGCAGTATTTT. This sequence encodes CASSQAEGSTDTQYF.

This rearrangement joins TRBV6-5 to TRBJ2-5; 8 bases fit TRBD1. Trimming took 4 bases from V and 1 from J; bases not matched to a gene: 2. In germline, CDR1 is MNHEY, CDR2 SVGAGI. This CDR3 is built from 14 residues. The CDR3 nucleotides read TGTGCCAGCAGTTCGCAGGGGGCCCAAGAGACCCAGTACTTC. This gives the protein CASSSQGAQETQYF.

The rearrangement uses TRBV28 and TRBJ1-1, with D unresolved. V was pared by 6 bases and J by 0 bases, with 17 bases between. Germline CDR1 MDHEN, CDR2 SYDVKM. This CDR3 is 16 amino acids long. In nucleotides, the CDR3 is TGTGCCAGCAGACCGTCTGGGCAGCCCATGAACACTGAAGCTTTCTTT. This translates into CASRPSGQPMNTEAFF.

In its sample, this clone was seen a few times. The chain carries TRBV2 and TRBJ2-2, with D perhaps matching TRBD1 (5 bases). The V end was cut by 7 bases, the J end by 0 bases, with 9 bases between. CDR1 SNHLY and CDR2 FYNNEI come from the germline V gene. CDR3 length: 14 amino acids. CDR3 coding DNA: TGTGCCAGCAAGGGCAGGGCGAACACCGGGGAGCTGTTTTTT. Translation: CASKGRANTGELFF.

The genes are TRBV28 and TRBJ2-1; 7 positions agree with TRBD1. Germline trimming cut 8 bases from V and 4 bases from J; bases unmatched to any gene: 8. The germline V gene has CDR1 MDHEN and CDR2 SYDVKM. This CDR3 is built from 14 residues. CDR3 bases: TGTGCCAGCTCCCCGACAGGGCTTTACAATGAGCAGTTCTTC. This encodes CASSPTGLYNEQFF.

This clone was seen just once. The chain recombines TRBV6-6 with TRBJ2-3; 8 bases line up with TRBD1. The CDR3 loop spans 15 amino acids. The ends lost 2 bases at V and 1 base at J; junction bases unmatched: 2. CDR1 and CDR2 from the germline V gene are MNHNY and SVGAGI (reference sequence). DNA for the CDR3: TGTGCCAGCAGTTACCCGGACAGGGGCACAGATACGCAGTATTTT. Translating it yields CASSYPDRGTDTQYF.

The gene calls are TRBV7-3 and TRBJ1-2; TRBD1 matches at 9 bases. CDR1 SGHTA and CDR2 FQGTGA come from the germline V gene. The CDR3 covers 13 residues. Germline trimming cut 8 bases from V and 8 bases from J; bases unmatched to any gene: 9. The CDR3 reads CASLRDRDRGYTF. The CDR3 nucleotides read TGTGCCAGCCTCCGGGACAGGGACCGGGGCTACACCTTC.

The chain employs TRBV5-4 and TRBJ2-7; 8 bases are a match to TRBD2. Trimming cost V 4 bases and J 5 bases; bases outside gene matches: 11. CDR1 SGHNT and CDR2 YYREEE come from the germline V gene (reference sequence). This CDR3 comprises 15 residues. The CDR3 region is CASSPVVAGRDEQYF. The CDR3 DNA sequence: TGTGCCAGCAGCCCGGTTGTAGCGGGACGGGACGAGCAGTACTTC.

The chain couples TRBV12-5 to TRBJ2-2, with D hard to call. This CDR3 has 13 residues. V lost 9 bases and J 0 bases, leaving 8 bases between the germline ends. Germline CDR1 is LGHNT and CDR2 is FRNRAP. DNA for the CDR3: TGTGCTAGCCTAAGTTCGAACACCGGGGAGCTGTTTTTT. Residues: CASLSSNTGELFF.

The J gene is TRBJ2-7, the V gene TRBV2; 7 positions agree with TRBD1. The junction had 5 bases not matched to a gene; V was cut back by 5 bases and J by 1 base. Germline V gene sequence: CDR1 SNHLY, CDR2 FYNNEI. This CDR3 comprises 14 residues. The CDR3 DNA reads TGTGCCAGCAGTTATACAGGGGATTCCTACGAGCAGTACTTC. Its translation: CASSYTGDSYEQYF.

This clone was observed many times. The CDR3 loop reads CASSNHRGSNEAFF. CDR3 bases: TGCGCCAGCAGTAATCACAGGGGTTCCAATGAAGCTTTCTTT. The chain employs TRBV10-1 and TRBJ1-1; 7 bases line up with TRBD1. Germline lookup yields CDR1 WNHNN and CDR2 SYGVQD (reference sequence). The CDR3 has 14 residues. J gave up 7 bases and V 5 bases, and 10 bases lay outside the gene matches.

The genes are TRBV7-6 and TRBJ2-1; 9 bases are a match to TRBD2. The CDR3 has 16 amino acids. CDR1 and CDR2 (germline): SGHVS, FNYEAQ. The junction had 5 bases not matched to a gene; V was cut back by 1 base and J by 4 bases. The CDR3 coding sequence is TGTGCCAGCAGCTTAGTAGTTAGCGGGAGATACAATGAGCAGTTCTTC. Translation: CASSLVVSGRYNEQFF.

This chain joins TRBV6-1 and TRBJ2-2; TRBD1 matches 9 bases. Germline V gene sequence: CDR1 MNHNS, CDR2 SASEGT. CDR3 size: 14 residues. V lost 9 bases to trimming and J lost 7 bases; unmatched junction nucleotides: 9. The CDR3 sequence: CASRQQGAGGELFF. The CDR3 coding sequence is TGTGCCAGTCGCCAACAGGGGGCGGGCGGGGAGCTGTTTTTT.

J is TRBJ2-7 and V is TRBV28, with D perhaps TRBD2 (5 bases). This CDR3 is 15 amino acids long. Germline lookup yields CDR1 MDHEN and CDR2 SYDVKM. Between the trimmed V and J ends, which lost 4 bases and 1 base, there was a span of 14 bases. Written as DNA, the CDR3 is TGTGCCAGCAGTTCCGCCTGGAGGCGGTCCTACGAGCAGTACTTC. As protein: CASSSAWRRSYEQYF. The full variable domain, rest sourced from reference TRBV28 and TRBJ2-7, is DVKVTQSSRYLVKRTGEKVFLECVQDMDHENMFWYRQDPGLGLRLIYFSYDVKMKEKGDIPEGYSVSREKKERFSLILESASTNQTSMYLCASSSAWRRSYEQYFGPGTRLTVT.

This sequence joins TRBV30 and TRBJ2-7; 7 nucleotides align to TRBD1. The CDR3 runs 14 residues. The germline V gene has CDR1 GTSNPN and CDR2 SVGIG (reference sequence). Trimming cost V 1 base and J 4 bases; bases outside gene matches: 7. CDR3: CAWSETGHGYEQYF. The DNA for the CDR3 is TGTGCCTGGAGTGAGACAGGGCATGGATACGAGCAGTACTTC.

The chain recombines TRBV2 with TRBJ1-4, with TRBD1 as a possible D gene (6 bases). The ends were cut back, 3 bases at V and 5 bases at J, with 13 bases in the middle. This CDR3 comprises 15 residues. CDR1 SNHLY and CDR2 FYNNEI come from the germline V gene. The CDR3 spells CASSDGQTRNEKLFF. The CDR3 DNA follows: TGTGCCAGCAGTGACGGACAGACCAGAAATGAAAAACTGTTTTTT.

This clone occurred many times. This rearrangement joins TRBV7-3 to TRBJ2-1; 11 bases match TRBD2. Germline V lookup: CDR1 SGHTA, CDR2 FQGTGA. The V segment lost 5 bases and the J segment 13 bases; nucleotides outside the gene matches: 7. The length of the CDR3 is 13 residues. CDR3 nucleotides: TGTGCCAGCAGCGCGCCGGGACTAGCGGTCCAGTTCTTC. Amino acid sequence: CASSAPGLAVQFF.

The J gene is TRBJ2-2, the V gene TRBV11-3; no firm D call. The CDR3 extends over 12 amino acids. The V end was cut by 2 bases, the J end by 6 bases, with 4 bases between. Germline V CDR1 and CDR2: SGHNT, YENEEA. This CDR3 is CASSLYAGELFF. For the CDR3, the DNA is TGTGCCAGCAGCTTATATGCCGGGGAGCTGTTTTTT.

The rearrangement uses TRBV10-3 and TRBJ2-3, with D possibly matching TRBD1 (6 bases). Per germline, CDR1 ENHRY and CDR2 SYGVKD. The CDR3 has 16 residues. The V end was cut by 4 bases, the J end by 3 bases, with 17 bases between. CDR3 residues: CAISGGPAATTDTQYF. The CDR3 region has the DNA TGTGCCATCAGTGGGGGGCCGGCCGCGACGACAGATACGCAGTATTTT.

The chain combines TRBV27 with TRBJ1-5, with D tentatively TRBD1 (5 bases). Trimming removed 3 bases from V and 2 bases from J, with 11 bases in between. Per germline, CDR1 MNHEY and CDR2 SMNVEV (reference sequence). The CDR3 contains 15 residues. CDR3 region: CASSLGGTGNQPQHF. The CDR3, as DNA: TGTGCCAGCAGTTTGGGGGGGACTGGCAATCAGCCCCAGCATTTT.

The J gene is TRBJ2-1, the V gene TRBV4-1, with 7 positions matching TRBD2. The CDR3 loop spans 15 amino acids. The trim removed 1 base at V and 7 bases at J, leaving 7 bases unmatched. Germline CDR1 and CDR2: MGHRA and YSYEKL. Written as DNA, the CDR3 is TGCGCCAGCAGCCAAGGACCGGGAGGTGCTAATGAGCAGTTCTTC. This translates into CASSQGPGGANEQFF.

Here the CDR3 reads CASRVGASYEQYF. Written as DNA, the CDR3 is TGTGCCAGCAGAGTTGGGGCTTCCTACGAGCAGTACTTC. This sequence joins TRBV28 and TRBJ2-7; weak D call: TRBD1 (5 bases). The CDR3 is 13 amino acids. Trimming cost V 6 bases and J 1 base, with 10 bases left between them. Germline CDR1 MDHEN, CDR2 SYDVKM.

The chain employs TRBV18 and TRBJ2-7; TRBD2 matches 10 bases. The CDR3 has 19 residues. Germline lookup yields CDR1 KGHSH and CDR2 LQKENI. Trimming at V came to 5 bases and at J to 1 base, leaving 17 bases not matched to a gene. CDR3 DNA: TGTGCCAGCTCAGAATCCCCTAGCGGGAGATTTCCCGGTTCCTACGAGCAGTACTTC. Residues: CASSESPSGRFPGSYEQYF. Full variable domain (missing parts from reference TRBV18 and TRBJ2-7): NAGVMQNPRHLVRRRGQEARLRCSPMKGHSHVYWYRQLPEEGLKFMVYLQKENIIDESGMPKERFSAEFPKEGPSILRIQQVVRGDSAAYFCASSESPSGRFPGSYEQYFGPGTRLTVT.

J is TRBJ2-1 and V is TRBV5-1; 7 bases align to TRBD1. This CDR3 comprises 15 residues. Germline CDR1 and CDR2: SGHRS and YFSETQ. V was clipped by 6 bases and J by 2 bases; unmatched bases: 8. The CDR3 region has the DNA TGCGCCAGCACCCTGACAGGGACGACCTACAATGAGCAGTTCTTC. Translation gives CASTLTGTTYNEQFF.

This clone was seen only a few times. Its ends do not fully match the called genes, so a read error is possible. This sequence joins TRBV14 and TRBJ1-1; possibly TRBD1 for D (5 bases). Germline V gene lookup returns CDR1 SGHDN and CDR2 FVKESK. There are 12 residues in the CDR3. The CDR3 region has the DNA TGTGCCAGCAGCCAAGGGGCGGGGGAAGTTTTCTTT. It codes for CASSQGAGEVFF.

J is TRBJ2-7 and V is TRBV6-1, with D tentatively TRBD2 (6 bases). From germline, CDR1 is MNHNS and CDR2 SASEGT. V shed 7 bases and J shed 2 bases, with 9 bases lying between them. This CDR3 has 12 amino acids. The CDR3 DNA follows: TGTGCCAGCATAGAGCGGGCCTACGAGCAGTACTTC. Translation: CASIERAYEQYF.

This clone occurred once. This rearrangement joins TRBV29-1 to TRBJ1-2; D is perhaps TRBD1 (5 bases). CDR1 and CDR2 (germline): SQVTM, ANQGSEA. There are 13 residues in the CDR3. With 3 bases removed from V and 6 bases from J, the gap between germline ends came to 14 bases. CDR3 bases: TGCAGCGTTGAGGGGCACGGTACCGATGGCTACACCTTC. Its protein product is CSVEGHGTDGYTF.

The genes are TRBV11-3 and TRBJ2-1; 7 nucleotides line up with TRBD2. This CDR3 region has 14 residues. Germline assignment: CDR1 SGHNT and CDR2 YENEEA. The V segment lost 5 bases and the J segment 6 bases; nucleotides outside the gene matches: 7. CDR3 bases: TGTGCCAGCAGCGGGAGGACTAGGGGCAATGAGCAGTTCTTC. Translated: CASSGRTRGNEQFF.